The 2 T cell receptor delta chains below come from one sample, sequenced in a study of gamma-delta T cells after stem cell transplantation. TCRdb redid clone calling on the RT-PCR reads using CATT. The sample has over 2,500 delta-chain clones; approximately 2% are singletons. The sequencing sample was made of gamma-delta T cells. Every receptor here comes from a human donor. It is not recorded whose cells these are; they may come from a transplant donor.

This clone is termed medium-sized. The rearrangement uses TRDV2 and TRDJ3; 10 bases are a match to TRDD3. J lost 4 bases, V lost 1 base, and 3 bases had no gene match. CDR1 is GEAIGNYY, CDR2 EKD, per germline. CDR3 length: 17 residues. The CDR3 DNA sequence: TGTGCCTGTGACACTACTGGGGGATCTTGGGACACCCGACAGATGTTTTTC. Protein sequence: CACDTTGGSWDTRQMFF.

This clone is medium-sized. The chain employs TRDV2 and TRDJ1, with 9 bases aligning to TRDD3. The junction had 5 bases not matched to a gene; V was cut back by 0 bases and J by 1 base. The germline CDR1 and CDR2 sequences are GEAIGNYY and EKD. The CDR3 totals 16 residues. The CDR3 region is CACDTLLGDPTDKLIF. CDR3 bases: TGTGCCTGTGACACCCTACTGGGGGACCCCACCGATAAACTCATCTTT.